The T cell receptor beta chain described here comes from a study of Graves' ophthalmopathy and Graves' hyperthyroidism. Transcripts of RNA were the source for amplifying TCR beta CDR3 regions. Scientists carried out first-round RT-PCR using HTBI primers and then a second-round multiplex PCR. TCRdb fed the multiplex PCR reads into MiXCR, producing one record per CDR3 protein. The repertoire has about 620,000 distinct CDR3 sequences, about 24% of them found once; the top ten carry more than 5.5%. The CDR3 runs to 16 residues. The germline V and J ends were trimmed by 6 bases and 0 bases, with 17 bases remaining between them. Germline loops: CDR1 MDHEN, CDR2 SYDVKM. This clonotype occurred many times.

The chain joins TRBV28 to TRBJ1-1; D gene uncertain. The material sequenced was peripheral blood. This sequence was found in a woman under 30 with stable Graves' hyperthyroidism. Some clones in this sample may be carry-over from other donors' samples. CDR3 protein: CASSLMNGRMNTEAFF. The CDR3 bases are TGTGCCAGCAGCTTGATGAACGGACGAATGAACACTGAAGCTTTCTTT.